The present T cell receptor (beta chain) was sequenced within a study of CD4 T cells in relation to SARS-CoV-2 and coronaviruses. This clone has only one observation. Deep TCR-beta sequencing used DNA from uncultured naive and memory CD4+ T cells. Method: immunoSEQ multiplex PCR; TCRdb's copy keeps in-frame clones and lacks some. The data show about 59,000 clones, roughly 89% seen once. Unexposed donor CD4+ T cells date from about 2011-2019, before the COVID-19 pandemic. Trimming took 3 bases from V and 7 from J; bases not matched to a gene: 14. The CDR3 length is 17 residues. Germline V CDR1 and CDR2: SGHTA, FQGNSA.

The sequenced sample consisted of memory CD4+ T cells from PBMCs. J is TRBJ2-7 and V is TRBV7-2; 11 bases are a match to TRBD2. The receptor's source is a human donor in good health. The CDR3 spells CASSFDLYSGRVREQYF. As DNA, the CDR3 is TGTGCCAGCAGCTTCGATCTTTATAGCGGGAGGGTACGGGAGCAGTACTTC. The full variable domain, its missing parts supplied by reference TRBV7-2 and TRBJ2-7, is GAGVSQSPSNKVTEKGKDVELRCDPISGHTALYWYRQSLGQGLEFLIYFQGNSAPDKSGLPSDRFSAERTGGSVSTLTIQRTQQEDSAVYLCASSFDLYSGRVREQYFGPGTRLTVT.